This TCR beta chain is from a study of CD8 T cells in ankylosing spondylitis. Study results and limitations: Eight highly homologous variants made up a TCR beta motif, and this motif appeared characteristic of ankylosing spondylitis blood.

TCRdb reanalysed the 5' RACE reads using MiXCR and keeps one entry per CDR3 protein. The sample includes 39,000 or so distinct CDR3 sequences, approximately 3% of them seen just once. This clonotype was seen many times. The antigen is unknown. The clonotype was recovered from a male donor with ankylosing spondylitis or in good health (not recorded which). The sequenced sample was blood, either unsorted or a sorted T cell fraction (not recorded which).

In nucleotides, the CDR3 is TGTGCCAGCAGCGAGGGGACGGCCCAATACTATGGCTACACCTTC. It yields the protein CASSEGTAQYYGYTF. V and J are TRBV9 and TRBJ1-2; a possible D gene is TRBD1 (5 bases). V was clipped by 3 bases and J by 3 bases, with 15 bases between them. Germline V gene sequence: CDR1 SGDLS, CDR2 YYNGEE. CDR3 length equals 15 residues.